The table lists the clone carrying this T cell receptor (beta chain) with many counts. Antigen unknown. TCRdb fed the 5' RACE reads into MiXCR, producing one record per CDR3 protein. The sample holds around 160,000 distinct CDR3 sequences, around 10% seen once. This record belongs to a study of T-cell memory formation after mild COVID-19. Notes on the study in general: Contracting clones localized mainly to CM and EM when CD4+ and mainly to EMRA when CD8+.

Germline CDR1 reads MGHRA; CDR2 reads YSYEKL. Trimming took 1 base from V and 1 from J, leaving 7 bases between them. The length of the CDR3 is 14 residues. V usage is TRBV4-1 and J usage is TRBJ1-2; D not resolved. This TCR was recovered from a man in his late teens or twenties who had mild COVID-19 (a few samples of this study predate the infection). Cell type and time point are not known. Sequencing used PBMCs or a T cell subset sorted from them (not recorded which). CDR3 sequence (DNA): TGCGCCAGCAGCCAAGTGGGCATTAACTATGGCTACACCTTC. As protein: CASSQVGINYGYTF.